The T cell receptor (beta chain) described here comes from a study of regulatory T cells in long-lasting Graves disease. Overall study context: For a period under 3 months, newly diagnosed Graves' patients had taken antithyroid drugs.

This clonotype was detected many times. Time point defined: newly diagnosed GD, antithyroid drugs for less than 3 months. Extracted PBMC RNA gave rise to the TCR library. The TCR beta library used iRepertoire HTBI primers with Arm-PCR amplification of CDR3. One entry per CDR3 protein results from TCRdb running MiXCR on the multiplex PCR reads. The data contain about 420,000 distinct CDR3 sequences, over 15% of them seen just once; the ten biggest clones take up 20% to 25%. This sample was also put to use in a study of T cells in Graves' hyperthyroidism and ophthalmopathy. From that paper: The study based diagnoses on clinical symptoms, serum thyroxine and TRAb, thyroid ultrasound and orbital computed tomography. During a first-round RT-PCR of the TCR CDR3, the HTBI primer set was used.

The source is a woman younger than 30 with Graves disease. The sample consisted of peripheral blood mononuclear cells (PBMCs), taken at new diagnosis, from a patient treated with antithyroid drugs.

The CDR3 protein is CASSWDKSSYNEQFF. The CDR3 DNA reads TGTGCCAGCAGTTGGGACAAGAGCTCCTACAATGAGCAGTTCTTC. The chain carries TRBV28 and TRBJ2-1; weak D call: TRBD1 (6 bases). The CDR3 contains 15 residues. Germline V gene sequence: CDR1 MDHEN, CDR2 SYDVKM. V lost 4 bases to trimming and J lost 0 bases, with 10 bases between them.